The T cell receptor (beta chain) described here comes from a study of T cells expressing NK-cell markers. Study in general: Source material for TCR beta repertoires consisted of sorted CD3+CD56+NKG2C+, CD3+CD56+NKG2C- and CD3+CD56-NKG2C+ T cells. Overall study results and limits: Dominant NKG2C+ clonotypes were found to form 1.0-7.0% of CD8+ T cells in roughly 6 donors.

The authors generated TCR beta cDNA through 5'RACE template switching with UMIs. TCRdb reanalyzed the 5' RACE reads and collapses them to one entry per CDR3 protein, without DNA. The sample yields roughly 160,000 distinct CDR3 sequences, of which the top ten take up 20% to 25%. Turning to this clonotype: What it binds is not known.

The sequencing sample was made of blood T cells: a sorted CD56 or NKG2C T cell subset, CD4+ or CD8+ T cells, or bulk PBMC T cells (not recorded which). The sequence came from a man aged 18-75 years in good health.

The CDR3 loop reads CASSESQRMLNYGYTF. The V gene is TRBV6-1, the J gene TRBJ1-2. The CDR3 consists of 16 residues. Germline values: CDR1 MNHNS, CDR2 SASEGT.